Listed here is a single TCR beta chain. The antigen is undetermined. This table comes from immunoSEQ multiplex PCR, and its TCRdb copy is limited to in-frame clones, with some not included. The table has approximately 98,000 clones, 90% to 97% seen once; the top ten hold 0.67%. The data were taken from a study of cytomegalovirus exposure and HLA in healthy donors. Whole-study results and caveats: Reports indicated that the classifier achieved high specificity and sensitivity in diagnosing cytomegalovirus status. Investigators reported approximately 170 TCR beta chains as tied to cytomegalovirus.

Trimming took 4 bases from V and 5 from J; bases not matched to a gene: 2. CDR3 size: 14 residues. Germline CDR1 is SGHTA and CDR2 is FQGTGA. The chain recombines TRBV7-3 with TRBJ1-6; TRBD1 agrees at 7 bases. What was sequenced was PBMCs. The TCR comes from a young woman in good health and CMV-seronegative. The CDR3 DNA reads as TGTGCCAGCAGCTCCGGGACAGATAATTCACCCCTCCACTTT. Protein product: CASSSGTDNSPLHF.